The text below deals with one T cell receptor beta chain. Its target is not known. CDR1 and CDR2 (germline): SGDLS, YYNGEE. Trimming took 3 bases from V and 2 from J, leaving 11 bases between them. The CDR3 is 14 residues long. As for the donors, each was a healthy bone marrow donor. Primers included in the PCR were 60 Vbeta and 13 Jbeta primers. Only in-frame clones appear in the TCRdb table, and some are missing; sequencing was by immunoSEQ multiplex PCR. The sample shows around 67,000 clones, around 78% of them seen only once. This entry belongs to a study of cytomegalovirus exposure and HLA in healthy donors. Study-wide background: For the roughly 400 genotyped donors, 80% to 90% fell within the Caucasian-associated ancestry cluster.

Study-level points and caveats: Rare TCR sequences predominated, though certain public TCRs were found in many donors.

Sequencing was performed on PBMCs. The TCR was taken from a man aged 18 to 30 in good health and CMV-seropositive. The J gene is TRBJ2-5, the V gene TRBV9; D remains ambiguous. CDR3 sequence (DNA): TGTGCCAGCAGCGCACGCGACTTTCAAGAGACCCAGTACTTC. It encodes CASSARDFQETQYF. Drawing the rest from reference TRBV9 and TRBJ2-5, the complete variable domain is DSGVTQTPKHLITATGQRVTLRCSPRSGDLSVYWYQQSLDQGLQFLIQYYNGEERAKGNILERFSAQQFPDLHSELNLSSLELGDSALYFCASSARDFQETQYFGPGTRLLVL.